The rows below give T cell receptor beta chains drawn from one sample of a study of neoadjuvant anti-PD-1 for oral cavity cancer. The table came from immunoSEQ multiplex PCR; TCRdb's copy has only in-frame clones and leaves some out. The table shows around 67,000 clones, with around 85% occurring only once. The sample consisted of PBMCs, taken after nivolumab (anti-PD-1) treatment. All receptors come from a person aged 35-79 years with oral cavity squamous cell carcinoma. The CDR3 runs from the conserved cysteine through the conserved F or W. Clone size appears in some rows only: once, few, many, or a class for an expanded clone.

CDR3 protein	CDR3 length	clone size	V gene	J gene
CASSRTLAGGPKETQYF	17	.	TRBV5-1	TRBJ2-5
CASSGTGAADTQYF	14	once	TRBV6-4	TRBJ2-3
CASSELPRVLKQFF	14	.	TRBV6-1	TRBJ2-1
CASSLQGGLPGYTF	14	.	TRBV7-9	TRBJ1-2
CASSLIWGTTMNTEAFF	17	.	TRBV5-8	TRBJ1-1
CASSISRTDLFYF	13	.	TRBV19	TRBJ2-4
CASSLELYGYTF	12	.	TRBV7-2	TRBJ1-2
CASSYMYQETQYF	13	.	TRBV7-2	TRBJ2-5
CASSFSRAGGPTDTQYF	17	.	TRBV13	TRBJ2-3
CASSIAEGPYNEQFF	15	.	TRBV7-3	TRBJ2-1
CASSPDRDSVGYTF	14	.	TRBV5-1	TRBJ1-2
CAIASGRSNTGELFF	15	.	TRBV10-3	TRBJ2-2
CASSIGGWLGGSGANVLTF	19	.	TRBV19	TRBJ2-6
CASSEAVRGYGYTF	14	.	TRBV6-1	TRBJ1-2
CSVESSGHYEQYF	13	.	TRBV29-1	TRBJ2-7
CASITRGTSGRNEQYF	16	.	TRBV28	TRBJ2-7
CASSQDPSRGEKLFF	15	.	TRBV4-2	TRBJ1-4
CASSPWTGAQPQHF	14	.	TRBV27	TRBJ1-5
CASSLSRDYGYTF	13	.	TRBV5-6	TRBJ1-2
CASRWNGPQETQYF	14	.	TRBV5-1	TRBJ2-5